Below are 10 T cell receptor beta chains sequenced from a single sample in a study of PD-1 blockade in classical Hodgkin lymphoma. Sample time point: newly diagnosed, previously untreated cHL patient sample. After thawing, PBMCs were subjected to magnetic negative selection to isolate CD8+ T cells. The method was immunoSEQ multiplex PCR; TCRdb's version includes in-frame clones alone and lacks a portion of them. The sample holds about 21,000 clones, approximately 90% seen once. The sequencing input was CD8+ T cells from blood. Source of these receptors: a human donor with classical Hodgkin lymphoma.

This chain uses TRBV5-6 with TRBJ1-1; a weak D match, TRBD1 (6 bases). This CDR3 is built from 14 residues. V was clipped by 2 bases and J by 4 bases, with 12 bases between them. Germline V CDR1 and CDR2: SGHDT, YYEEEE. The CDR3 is CASSLNGGGTEAFF. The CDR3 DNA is TGTGCCAGCAGCTTAAATGGAGGGGGCACTGAAGCTTTCTTT.

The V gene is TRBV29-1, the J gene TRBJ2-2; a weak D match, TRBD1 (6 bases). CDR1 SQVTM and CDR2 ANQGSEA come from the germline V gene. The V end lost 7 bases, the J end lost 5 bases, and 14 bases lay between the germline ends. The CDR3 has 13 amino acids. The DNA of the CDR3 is TGCAGCGGACGGTCAGGGGATACCGGGGAGCTGTTTTTT. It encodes CSGRSGDTGELFF.

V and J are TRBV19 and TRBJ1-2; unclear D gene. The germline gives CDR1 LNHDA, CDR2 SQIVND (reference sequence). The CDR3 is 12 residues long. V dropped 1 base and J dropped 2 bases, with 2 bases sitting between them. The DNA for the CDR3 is TGTGCCAGTAGTATAGCGAACTATGGCTACACCTTC. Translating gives CASSIANYGYTF.

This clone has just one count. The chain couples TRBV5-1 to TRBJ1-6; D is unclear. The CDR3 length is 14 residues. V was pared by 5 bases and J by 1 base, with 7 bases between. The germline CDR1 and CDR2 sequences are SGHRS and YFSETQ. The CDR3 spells CASREGSYNSPLHF. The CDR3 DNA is TGCGCCAGCAGGGAGGGATCCTATAATTCACCCCTCCACTTT.

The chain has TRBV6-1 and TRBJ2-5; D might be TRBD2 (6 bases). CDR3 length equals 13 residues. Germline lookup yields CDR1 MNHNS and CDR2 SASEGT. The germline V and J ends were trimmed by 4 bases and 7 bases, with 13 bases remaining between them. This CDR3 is CASSGGEVGTQYF. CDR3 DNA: TGTGCCAGCAGTGGGGGGGAGGTCGGGACCCAGTACTTC.

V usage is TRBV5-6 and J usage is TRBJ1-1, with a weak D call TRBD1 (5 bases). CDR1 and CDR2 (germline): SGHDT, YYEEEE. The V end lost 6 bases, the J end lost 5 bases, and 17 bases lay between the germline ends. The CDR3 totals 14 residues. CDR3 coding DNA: TGTGCCAGCATGCAGGGAACGGGAAGGACTGAAGCTTTCTTT. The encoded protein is CASMQGTGRTEAFF.

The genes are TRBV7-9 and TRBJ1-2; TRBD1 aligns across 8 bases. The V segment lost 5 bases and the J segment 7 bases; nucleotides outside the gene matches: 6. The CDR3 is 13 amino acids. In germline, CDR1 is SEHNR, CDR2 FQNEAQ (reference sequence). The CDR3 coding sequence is TGTGCCAGCAGCCTGGACAGGGAGGGTGGCTACACCTTC. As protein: CASSLDREGGYTF.

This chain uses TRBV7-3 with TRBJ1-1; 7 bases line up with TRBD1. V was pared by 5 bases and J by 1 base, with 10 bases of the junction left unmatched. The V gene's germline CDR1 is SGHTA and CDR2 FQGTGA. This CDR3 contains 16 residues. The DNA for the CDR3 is TGTGCCAGCAGCCAGACGTCCCGGGACAGGAACACTGAAGCTTTCTTT. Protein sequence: CASSQTSRDRNTEAFF.

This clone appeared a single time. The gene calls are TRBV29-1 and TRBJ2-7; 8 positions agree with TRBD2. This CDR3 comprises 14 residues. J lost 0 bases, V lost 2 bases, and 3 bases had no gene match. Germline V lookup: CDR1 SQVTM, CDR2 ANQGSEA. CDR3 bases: TGCAGCGTTGAATTAGCGGGAAGCTCCTACGAGCAGTACTTC. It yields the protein CSVELAGSSYEQYF.

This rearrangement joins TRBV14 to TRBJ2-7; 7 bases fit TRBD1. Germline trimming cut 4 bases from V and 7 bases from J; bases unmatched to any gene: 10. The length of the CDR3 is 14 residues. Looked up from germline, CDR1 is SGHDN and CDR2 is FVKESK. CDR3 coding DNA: TGTGCCAGCAGCCCATGGGGACAGCTTGGAGAGCAGTACTTC. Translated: CASSPWGQLGEQYF. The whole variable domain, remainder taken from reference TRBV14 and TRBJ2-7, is EAGVTQFPSHSVIEKGQTVTLRCDPISGHDNLYWYRRVMGKEIKFLLHFVKESKQDESGMPNNRFLAERTGGTYSTLKVQPAELEDSGVYFCASSPWGQLGEQYFGPGTRLTVT.